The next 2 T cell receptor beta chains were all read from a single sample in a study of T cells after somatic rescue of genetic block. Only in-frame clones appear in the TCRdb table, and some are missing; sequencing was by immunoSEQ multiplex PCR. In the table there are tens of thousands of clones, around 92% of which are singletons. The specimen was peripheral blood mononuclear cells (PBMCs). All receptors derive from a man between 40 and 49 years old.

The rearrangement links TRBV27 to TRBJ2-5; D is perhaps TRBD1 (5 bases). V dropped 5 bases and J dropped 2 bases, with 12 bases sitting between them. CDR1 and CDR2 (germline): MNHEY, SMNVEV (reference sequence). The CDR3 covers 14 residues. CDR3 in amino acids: CASSRTQTQETQYF. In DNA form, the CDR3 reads TGTGCCAGCAGTCGGACACAGACGCAAGAGACCCAGTACTTC.

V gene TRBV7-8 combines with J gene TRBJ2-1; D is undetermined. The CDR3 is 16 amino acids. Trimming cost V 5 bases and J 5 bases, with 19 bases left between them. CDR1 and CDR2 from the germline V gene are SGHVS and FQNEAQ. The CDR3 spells CASSKGVPIINNEQFF. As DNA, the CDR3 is TGTGCCAGCAGCAAGGGTGTTCCGATAATTAACAATGAGCAGTTCTTC.